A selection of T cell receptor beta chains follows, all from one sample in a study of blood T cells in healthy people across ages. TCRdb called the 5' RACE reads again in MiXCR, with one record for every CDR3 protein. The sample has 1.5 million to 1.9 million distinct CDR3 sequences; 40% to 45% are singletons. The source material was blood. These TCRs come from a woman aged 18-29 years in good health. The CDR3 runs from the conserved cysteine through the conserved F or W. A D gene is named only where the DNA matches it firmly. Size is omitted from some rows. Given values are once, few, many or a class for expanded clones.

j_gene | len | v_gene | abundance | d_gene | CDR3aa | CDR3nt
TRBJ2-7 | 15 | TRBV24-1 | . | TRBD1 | CATSDPGTGALEQYF | TGTGCCACCAGTGACCCCGGGACAGGGGCCCTCGAGCAGTACTTC
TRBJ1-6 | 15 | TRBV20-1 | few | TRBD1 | CSASTRQGKNSPLHF | TGCAGTGCTAGTACAAGACAGGGGAAGAATTCACCCCTCCACTTT
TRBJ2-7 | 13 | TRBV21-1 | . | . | CASGSGAAYEQYF | TGTGCCAGCGGTTCGGGCGCCGCCTACGAGCAGTACTTC
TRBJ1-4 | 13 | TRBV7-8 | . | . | CASSPDTRRKLFF | TGTGCCAGCAGCCCTGACACCCGTCGAAAACTGTTTTTT
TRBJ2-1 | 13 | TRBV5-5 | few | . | CASSFVPLNEQFF | TGTGCCAGCAGCTTTGTACCACTCAATGAGCAGTTCTTC
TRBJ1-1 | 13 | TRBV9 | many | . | CASSVGGGSEAFF | TGTGCCAGCAGCGTAGGGGGGGGATCTGAAGCTTTCTTT
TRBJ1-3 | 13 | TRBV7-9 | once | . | CASSLTARDTIYF | TGTGCCAGCAGCCTGACTGCTCGGGACACCATATATTTT
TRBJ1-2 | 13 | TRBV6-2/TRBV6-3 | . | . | CASSGAADIGYTF | TGTGCCAGCAGTGGGGCCGCAGACATTGGCTACACCTTC
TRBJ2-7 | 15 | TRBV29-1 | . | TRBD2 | CSVGRAGGITYEQYF | TGCAGCGTGGGACGAGCGGGAGGGATCACCTACGAGCAGTACTTC
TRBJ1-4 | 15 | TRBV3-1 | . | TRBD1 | CASSPPGQNNEKLFF | TGTGCCAGCAGCCCCCCGGGACAGAATAATGAAAAACTGTTTTTT
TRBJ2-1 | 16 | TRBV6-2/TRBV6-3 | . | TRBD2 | CASSFPTSGRNNEQFF | TGTGCCAGCAGTTTTCCAACTAGCGGTAGAAACAATGAGCAGTTCTTC
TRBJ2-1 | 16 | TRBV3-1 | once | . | CASSQDRWERSGEQFF | TGTGCCAGCAGCCAAGATCGTTGGGAGCGGTCAGGTGAGCAGTTCTTC
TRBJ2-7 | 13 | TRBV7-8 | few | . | CASRPPRDNEQYF | TGTGCCAGCAGGCCCCCTAGGGATAATGAGCAGTACTTC
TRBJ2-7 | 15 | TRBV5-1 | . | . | CASSLGSTSYNEQYF | TGCGCCAGCAGCTTGGGCAGCACGAGCTACAATGAGCAGTACTTC